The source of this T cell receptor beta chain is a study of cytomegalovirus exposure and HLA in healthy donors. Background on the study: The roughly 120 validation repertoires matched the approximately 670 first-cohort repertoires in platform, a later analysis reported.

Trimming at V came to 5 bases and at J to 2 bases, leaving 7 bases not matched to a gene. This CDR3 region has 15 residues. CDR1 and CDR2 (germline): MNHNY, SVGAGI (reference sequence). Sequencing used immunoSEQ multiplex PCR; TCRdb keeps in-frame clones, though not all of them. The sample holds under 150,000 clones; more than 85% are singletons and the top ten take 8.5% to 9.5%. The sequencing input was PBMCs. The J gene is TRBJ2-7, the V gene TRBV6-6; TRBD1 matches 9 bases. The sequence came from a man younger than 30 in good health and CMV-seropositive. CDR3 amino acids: CASSELGTGTYEQYF. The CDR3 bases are TGTGCCAGCAGTGAGTTGGGGACAGGGACCTACGAGCAGTACTTC.